The entry below describes one TCR beta chain. From genomic DNA, TCR beta CDR3 was amplified by two-round multiplex PCR. Primers specific to each TRBV and TRBJ gene were used in first-round PCR. TCRdb re-derived calls from the multiplex PCR reads in MiXCR, one entry per CDR3 protein. The sample has 20,000 or so distinct CDR3 sequences, around 40% seen once. The sample belongs to a study of prognosis after radiotherapy for stage I lung cancer. Germline CDR1 MNHNS, CDR2 SASEGT. The CDR3 extends over 14 amino acids. V dropped 5 bases and J dropped 1 base, with 11 bases sitting between them. This sample comprised PBMCs, obtained before or after stereotactic body radiation therapy (not recorded which). The TCR comes from a donor over 45 with non-small cell lung cancer. The chain is built from TRBV6-1 and TRBJ1-1; the D is unclear. The CDR3 sequence: CASSPFVANTEAFF. DNA for the CDR3: TGTGCCAGCAGTCCTTTTGTAGCGAACACTGAAGCTTTCTTT.